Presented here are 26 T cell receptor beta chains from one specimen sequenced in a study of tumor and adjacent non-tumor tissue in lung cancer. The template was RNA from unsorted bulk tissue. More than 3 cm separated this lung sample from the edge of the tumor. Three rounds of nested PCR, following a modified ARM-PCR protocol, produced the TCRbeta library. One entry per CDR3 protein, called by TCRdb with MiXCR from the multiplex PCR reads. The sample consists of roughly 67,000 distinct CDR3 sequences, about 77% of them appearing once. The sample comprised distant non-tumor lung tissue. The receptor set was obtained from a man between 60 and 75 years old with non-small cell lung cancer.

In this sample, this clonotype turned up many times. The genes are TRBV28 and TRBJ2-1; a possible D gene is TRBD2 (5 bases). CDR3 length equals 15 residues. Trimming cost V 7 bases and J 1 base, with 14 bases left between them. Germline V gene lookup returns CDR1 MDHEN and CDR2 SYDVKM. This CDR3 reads CASINPGLSYNEQFF. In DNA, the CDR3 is TGTGCCAGCATCAACCCGGGGTTGTCCTACAATGAGCAGTTCTTC.

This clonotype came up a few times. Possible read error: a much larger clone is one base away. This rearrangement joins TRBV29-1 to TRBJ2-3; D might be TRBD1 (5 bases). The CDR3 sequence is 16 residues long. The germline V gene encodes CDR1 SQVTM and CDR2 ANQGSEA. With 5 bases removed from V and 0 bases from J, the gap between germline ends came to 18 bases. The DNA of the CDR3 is TGCAGCGTTACCACAATCGACAGTACTAGCACAGATACGCAGTATTTT. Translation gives CSVTTIDSTSTDTQYF.

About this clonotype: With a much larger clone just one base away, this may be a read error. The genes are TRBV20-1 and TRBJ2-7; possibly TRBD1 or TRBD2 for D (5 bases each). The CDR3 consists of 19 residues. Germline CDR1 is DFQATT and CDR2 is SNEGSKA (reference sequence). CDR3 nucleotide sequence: TGCAGTGTTAGAGATAACCCCCACCGGGGCCCCACTAGGCTCTACGAGCAGTACTTC. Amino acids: CSVRDNPHRGPTRLYEQYF.

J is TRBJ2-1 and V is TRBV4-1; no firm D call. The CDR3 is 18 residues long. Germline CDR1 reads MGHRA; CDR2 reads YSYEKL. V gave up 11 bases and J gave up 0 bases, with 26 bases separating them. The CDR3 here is CACSQGWRKVGSYNEQFF. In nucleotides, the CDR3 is TGCGCCTGTAGCCAAGGCTGGCGGAAGGTCGGCTCCTACAATGAGCAGTTCTTC.

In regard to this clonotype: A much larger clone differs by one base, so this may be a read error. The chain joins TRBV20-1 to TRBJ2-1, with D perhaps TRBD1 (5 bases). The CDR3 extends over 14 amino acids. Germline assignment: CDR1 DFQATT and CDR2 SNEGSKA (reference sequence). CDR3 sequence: CSARDVAGMNEHFF. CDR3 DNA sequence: TGCAGTGCTAGAGATGTGGCAGGGATGAATGAGCATTTCTTC.

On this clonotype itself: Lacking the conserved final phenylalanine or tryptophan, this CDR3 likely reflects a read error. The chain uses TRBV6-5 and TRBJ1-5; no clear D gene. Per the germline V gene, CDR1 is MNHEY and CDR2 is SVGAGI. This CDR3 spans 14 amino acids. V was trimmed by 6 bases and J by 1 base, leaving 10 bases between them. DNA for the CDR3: TGTGCCAGCAGAGGTGTTTGGAGCAATCAGCCCCAGCATTAT. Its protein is CASRGVWSNQPQHY.

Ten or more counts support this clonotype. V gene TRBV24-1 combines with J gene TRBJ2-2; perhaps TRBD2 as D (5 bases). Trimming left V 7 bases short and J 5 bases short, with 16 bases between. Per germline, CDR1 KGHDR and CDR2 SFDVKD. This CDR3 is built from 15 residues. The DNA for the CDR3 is TGTGCCACCAGCGGACGGACTCCTAAGACCGGGGAGCTGTTTTTT. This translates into CATSGRTPKTGELFF.

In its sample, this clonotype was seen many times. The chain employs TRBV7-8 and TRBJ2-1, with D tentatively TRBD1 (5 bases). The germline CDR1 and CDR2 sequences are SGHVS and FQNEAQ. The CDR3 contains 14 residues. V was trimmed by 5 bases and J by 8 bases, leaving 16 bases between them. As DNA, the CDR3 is TGTGCCAGCAGCCCGCTTAGTCGCAGGGATGAGCAGTTCTTC. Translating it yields CASSPLSRRDEQFF.

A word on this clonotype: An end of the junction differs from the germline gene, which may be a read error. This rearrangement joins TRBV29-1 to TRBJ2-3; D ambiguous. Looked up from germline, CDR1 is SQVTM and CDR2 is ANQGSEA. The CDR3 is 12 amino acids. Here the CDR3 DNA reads TGCAGCGTTATCCAATCCACAGATACGCAGTATTTC. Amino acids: CSVIQSTDTQYF.

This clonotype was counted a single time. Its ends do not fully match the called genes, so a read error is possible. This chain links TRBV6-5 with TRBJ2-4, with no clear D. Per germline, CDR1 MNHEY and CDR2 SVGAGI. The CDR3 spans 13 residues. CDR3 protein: CASSYLAKYIQYF. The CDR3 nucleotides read TGTGCCAGCAGTTACTTAGCCAAATACATCCAGTACTTC.

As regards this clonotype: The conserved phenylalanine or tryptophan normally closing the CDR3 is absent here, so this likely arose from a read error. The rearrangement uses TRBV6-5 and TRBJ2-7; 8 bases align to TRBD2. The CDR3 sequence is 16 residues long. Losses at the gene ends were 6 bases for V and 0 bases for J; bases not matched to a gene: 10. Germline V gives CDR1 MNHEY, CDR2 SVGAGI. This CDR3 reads CASSQDGSGNSYEQYL. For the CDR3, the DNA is TGTGCCAGCAGCCAAGACGGTAGCGGGAACTCCTACGAGCAGTACCTC.

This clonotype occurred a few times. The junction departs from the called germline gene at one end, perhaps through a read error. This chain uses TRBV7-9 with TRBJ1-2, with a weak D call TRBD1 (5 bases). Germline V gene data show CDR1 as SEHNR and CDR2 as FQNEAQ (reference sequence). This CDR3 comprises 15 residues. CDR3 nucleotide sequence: TGTGCCAGCAGTGCTGAGGGGAGGGCAATCTATGGGTACACCTTC. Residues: CASSAEGRAIYGYTF.

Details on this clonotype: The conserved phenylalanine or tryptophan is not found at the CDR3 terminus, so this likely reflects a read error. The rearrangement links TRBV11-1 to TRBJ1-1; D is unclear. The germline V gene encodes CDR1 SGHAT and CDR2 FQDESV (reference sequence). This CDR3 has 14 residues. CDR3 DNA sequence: TGTGCCAACAGCTTGGGAACGGGCTTGGTTGGAGCTTTCCTT. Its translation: CANSLGTGLVGAFL.

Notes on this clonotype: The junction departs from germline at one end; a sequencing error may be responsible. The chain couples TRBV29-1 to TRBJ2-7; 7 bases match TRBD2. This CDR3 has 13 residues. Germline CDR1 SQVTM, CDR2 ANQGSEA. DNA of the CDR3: TGCAGCGTCGCTCTAGCGGTAAAGTACGAGCACTACTTC. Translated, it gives CSVALAVKYEHYF.

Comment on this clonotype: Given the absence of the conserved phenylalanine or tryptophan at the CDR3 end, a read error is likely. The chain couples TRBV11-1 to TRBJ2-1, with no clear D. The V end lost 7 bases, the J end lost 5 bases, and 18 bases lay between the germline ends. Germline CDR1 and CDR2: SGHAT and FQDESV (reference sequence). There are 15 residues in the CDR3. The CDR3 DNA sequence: TGTGCCAGCACCCCCGCAAGGGTGATGGACAATGAGCAGTTCCTC. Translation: CASTPARVMDNEQFL.

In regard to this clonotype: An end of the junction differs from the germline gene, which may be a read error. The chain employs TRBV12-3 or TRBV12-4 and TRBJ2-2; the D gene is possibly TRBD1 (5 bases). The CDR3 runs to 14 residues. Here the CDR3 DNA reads TGTGCCTGCAGTTTGAATCTGGACACCAGTGAGCTGTTTTTT. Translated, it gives CACSLNLDTSELFF.

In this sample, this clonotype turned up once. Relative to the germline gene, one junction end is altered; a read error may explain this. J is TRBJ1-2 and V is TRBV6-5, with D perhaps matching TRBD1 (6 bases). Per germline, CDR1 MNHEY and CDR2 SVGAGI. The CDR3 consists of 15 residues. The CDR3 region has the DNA TGTGCCAGCAGTCGACAGGATCGGAATAACTATGGCCACACCTTC. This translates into CASSRQDRNNYGHTF.

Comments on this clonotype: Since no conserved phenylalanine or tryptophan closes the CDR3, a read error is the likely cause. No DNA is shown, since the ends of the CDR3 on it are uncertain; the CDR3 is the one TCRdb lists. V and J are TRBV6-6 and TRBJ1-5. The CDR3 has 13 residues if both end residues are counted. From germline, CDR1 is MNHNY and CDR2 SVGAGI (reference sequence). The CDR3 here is CASRPSRNQPQHS.

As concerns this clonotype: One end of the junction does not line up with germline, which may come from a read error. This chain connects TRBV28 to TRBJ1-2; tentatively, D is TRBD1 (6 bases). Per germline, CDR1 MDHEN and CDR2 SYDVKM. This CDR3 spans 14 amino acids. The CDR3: CASRPTGTPIGYTF. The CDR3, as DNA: TGCGCCAGCAGACCGACCGGGACACCCATTGGCTACACCTTC.

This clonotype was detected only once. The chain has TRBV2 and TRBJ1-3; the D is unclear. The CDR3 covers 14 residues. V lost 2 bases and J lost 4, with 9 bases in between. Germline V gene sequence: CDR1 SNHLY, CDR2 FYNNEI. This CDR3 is CASSENGRGNTIYF. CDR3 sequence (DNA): TGTGCCAGCAGTGAAAATGGCAGGGGAAACACCATATATTTT.

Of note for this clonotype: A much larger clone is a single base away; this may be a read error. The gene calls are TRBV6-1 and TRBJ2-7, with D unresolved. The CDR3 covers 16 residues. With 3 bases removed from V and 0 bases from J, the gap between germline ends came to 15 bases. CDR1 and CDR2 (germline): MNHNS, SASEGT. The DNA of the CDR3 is TGTGCCAGCAGTGACCCCATAAGGGCAGGCTCCTACGAGCAGTACTTC. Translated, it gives CASSDPIRAGSYEQYF.

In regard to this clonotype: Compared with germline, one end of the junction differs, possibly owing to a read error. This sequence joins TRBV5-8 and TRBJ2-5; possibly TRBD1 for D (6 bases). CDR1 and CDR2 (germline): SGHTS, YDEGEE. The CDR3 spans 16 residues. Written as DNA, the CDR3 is TGTGCCAGTAGCTTATTCCCCCAGGGGTATCAAGAGAGCCAGTACTTC. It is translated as CASSLFPQGYQESQYF.

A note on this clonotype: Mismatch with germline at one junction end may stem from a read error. The CDR3 DNA sequence: TGTGCCAGCGGCTATAGTAGCGGCACCGGGGAGCCGTTTTTT. Translation gives CASGYSSGTGEPFF. V and J are TRBV11-1 and TRBJ2-2; the D gene is possibly TRBD2 (6 bases). The CDR3 spans 14 residues. Per the germline V gene, CDR1 is SGHAT and CDR2 is FQDESV (reference sequence). The full variable domain, in which reference TRBV11-1 and TRBJ2-2 provide the parts outside the CDR3, is EAEVAQSPRYKITEKSQAVAFWCDPISGHATLYWYRQILGQGPELLVQFQDESVVDDSQLPKDRFSAERLKGVDSTLKIQPAELGDSAMYLCASGYSSGTGEPFFGEGSRLTVL.

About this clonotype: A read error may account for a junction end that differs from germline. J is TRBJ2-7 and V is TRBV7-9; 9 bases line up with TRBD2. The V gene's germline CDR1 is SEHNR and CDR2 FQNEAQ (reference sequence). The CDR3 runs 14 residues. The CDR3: CANSGRTSRSEQYF. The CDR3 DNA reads TGTGCCAACAGCGGGAGGACTAGCCGGTCTGAGCAGTACTTC.

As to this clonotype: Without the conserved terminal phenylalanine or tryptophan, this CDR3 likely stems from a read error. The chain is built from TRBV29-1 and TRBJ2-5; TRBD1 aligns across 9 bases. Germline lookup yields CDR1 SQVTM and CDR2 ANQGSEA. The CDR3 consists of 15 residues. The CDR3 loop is CSAIGQGRVGETQYY. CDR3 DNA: TGTAGTGCCATCGGACAGGGGCGCGTAGGAGAGACCCAGTACTAC.

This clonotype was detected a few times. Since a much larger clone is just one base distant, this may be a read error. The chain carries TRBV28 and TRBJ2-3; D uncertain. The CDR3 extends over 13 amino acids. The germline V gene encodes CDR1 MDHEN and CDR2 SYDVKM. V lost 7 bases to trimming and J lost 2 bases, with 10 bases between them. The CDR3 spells CASISPVTDTQYF. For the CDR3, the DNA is TGTGCCAGCATCTCTCCCGTCACAGATACGCAGTATTTT.